The clone carrying this T cell receptor (beta chain) appeared a single time. The antigen is undetermined. The data were obtained in a study of T cell responses to AZD1222 COVID-19 vaccine. Study-wide points: Spike-specific TCR breadth and depth were elevated following two AZD1222 doses. Targeting of unmutated variant regions was reportedly seen in nearly half of spike-specific TCRs. Spike as a whole was targeted by vaccine-associated CD4 TCRs, dominant at 160-218 and 743-854. It should be noted that donors were predominantly white British and more often female, and clonal diversity was possibly underestimated.

V lost 3 bases and J lost 6, with 13 bases in between. Germline V CDR1 and CDR2: MDHEN, SYDVKM. CDR3 length equals 14 residues. Produced via immunoSEQ multiplex PCR; TCRdb's table is partial and in-frame only. The table has about 120,000 clones, approximately 91% seen once. The sequence came from an adult who received the AZD1222 COVID-19 vaccine. Sequences were derived from peripheral blood, sampled 28 days after the second AZD1222 dose. The chain uses TRBV28 and TRBJ2-3, with D hard to call. The CDR3 sequence is CASSFSDRADTQYF. For the CDR3, the DNA is TGTGCCAGCAGTTTTTCGGATAGGGCGGATACGCAGTATTTT.